Each of the 4 T cell receptor beta chains below was sequenced from the same sample in a study of OX40 agonist ivuxolimab in advanced cancers. The protocol was immunoSEQ multiplex PCR, while the TCRdb copy is restricted to in-frame clones and leaves out a portion. The data contain around 76,000 clones, approximately 82% of them singletons. The sequenced sample was CD4+ or CD8+ T cells sorted from blood, obtained in a trial of the OX40 agonist ivuxolimab. All receptors come from an adult with an advanced solid tumor such as melanoma, head and neck, liver or kidney cancer.

V gene TRBV5-8 combines with J gene TRBJ1-5, with D possibly TRBD1 on 5 matching bases. The CDR3 totals 14 residues. Trimming took 4 bases from V and 7 from J, leaving 15 bases between them. Germline V gene lookup returns CDR1 SGHTS and CDR2 YDEGEE. The CDR3 DNA is TGTGCCAGCAGCCCTAGGACGGGACGGCAGCCCCAGCATTTT. It translates to CASSPRTGRQPQHF.

The chain uses TRBV27 and TRBJ1-2, with a weak D call TRBD1 (6 bases). CDR1 MNHEY and CDR2 SMNVEV come from the germline V gene (reference sequence). CDR3 length: 16 residues. Trimming took 2 bases from V and 2 from J, leaving 15 bases between them. For the CDR3, the DNA is TGTGCCAGCAGTTTAAAGCCGACAGGTTCGAACTATGGCTACACCTTC. As protein: CASSLKPTGSNYGYTF.

In regard to this clone: Relative to the germline gene, one junction end is altered; a read error may explain this. The chain couples TRBV5-1 to TRBJ1-2; D unclear. The CDR3 is 13 amino acids. CDR1 is SGHRS and CDR2 is YFSETQ in the germline V gene. CDR3 coding DNA: TGCGCCAGCAGCTTGGACTCCAACTATGGCCACACCTTC. This translates into CASSLDSNYGHTF.

This clone has just one count. This sequence joins TRBV10-3 and TRBJ2-7; D ambiguous. The CDR3 length is 14 residues. Per germline, CDR1 ENHRY and CDR2 SYGVKD. The V and J ends lost 0 bases and 2 bases respectively, with 8 bases between them. The CDR3 DNA reads TGTGCCATCAGTGAGTCGCCTGGGACCTACGAGCAGTACTTC. Translated, it gives CAISESPGTYEQYF.